This entry lists 10 T cell receptor beta chains sequenced from one sample in a study of human T cells and chemical hapten exposure. As for time point: patch test 2, 6 weeks after DPC sensitization. Treatment denoted: therapeutic diphenylcyclopropenone sensitization with weekly scalp DPC. TCRdb re-derived calls from the RACE reads in MiXCR, one entry per CDR3 protein. The sample lists some 81,000 distinct CDR3 sequences; roughly 10% were seen once. This specimen consisted of whole blood, obtained in connection with sensitization to the hapten diphenylcyclopropenone (DPC). The receptors shown here come from a man aged 18 to 29 with alopecia areata. Some clones in this sample may be carry-over from other donors' samples.

The chain is built from TRBV7-3 and TRBJ2-3; no definite D call. The V gene's germline CDR1 is SGHTA and CDR2 FQGTGA. With 0 bases removed from V and 2 bases from J, the gap between germline ends came to 9 bases. CDR3 length: 15 residues. CDR3 protein: CASSLTGFSTDTQYF. The CDR3 DNA follows: TGTGCCAGCAGCTTAACGGGCTTCTCCACAGATACGCAGTATTTT.

This clonotype has just a few counts. This chain connects TRBV11-2 to TRBJ2-2, with 9 positions matching TRBD1. The CDR3 consists of 18 residues. V was pared by 3 bases and J by 2 bases, with 10 bases of the junction left unmatched. From germline, CDR1 is SGHAT and CDR2 FQNNGV. The CDR3 protein is CASSFPGQGLSNTGELFF. The CDR3 bases are TGTGCCAGCAGCTTCCCGGGACAGGGTTTGTCAAACACCGGGGAGCTGTTTTTT.

Many counts were recorded for this clonotype. This CDR3 is CASGGGNEKLFF. Here the CDR3 DNA reads TGTGCCAGCGGAGGAGGGAATGAAAAACTGTTTTTT. The genes are TRBV28 and TRBJ1-4; no reliable D call. V shed 8 bases and J shed 5 bases, with 9 bases lying between them. This CDR3 contains 12 residues. Germline CDR1 MDHEN, CDR2 SYDVKM.

This clonotype came up a few times. The genes are TRBV28 and TRBJ1-5; a weak D match, TRBD1 (6 bases). The CDR3 loop spans 13 amino acids. Germline CDR1 is MDHEN and CDR2 is SYDVKM. V lost 6 bases, J lost 4 bases, and 10 bases lay in between. The CDR3 protein is CASSGQWNQPQHF. As DNA, the CDR3 is TGTGCCAGCAGCGGACAGTGGAATCAGCCCCAGCATTTT.

The table lists this clonotype with a count of one. V is TRBV4-1 and J is TRBJ2-3, with D unresolved. The V and J ends lost 5 bases and 3 bases respectively, with 9 bases between them. Germline V gene data show CDR1 as MGHRA and CDR2 as YSYEKL. This CDR3 contains 13 residues. The CDR3 sequence is CASSLTATDTQYF. The CDR3 DNA reads TGCGCCAGCAGCTTAACCGCAACAGATACGCAGTATTTT.

The chain carries TRBV11-2 and TRBJ2-7; weak D call: TRBD1 (5 bases). Looked up from germline, CDR1 is SGHAT and CDR2 is FQNNGV. V was trimmed by 6 bases and J by 0 bases, leaving 12 bases between them. The CDR3 contains 14 residues. The CDR3 reads CASSDSFYSYEQYF. The CDR3 nucleotides read TGTGCCAGCAGTGACAGCTTTTACTCCTACGAGCAGTACTTC.

The chain joins TRBV10-3 to TRBJ2-2; perhaps TRBD2 as D (6 bases). Trimming left V 6 bases short and J 0 bases short, with 11 bases between. CDR1 ENHRY and CDR2 SYGVKD come from the germline V gene. This CDR3 contains 15 residues. CDR3 loop: CAISRGTPNTGELFF. The CDR3 region has the DNA TGTGCCATCAGCCGAGGGACTCCGAACACCGGGGAGCTGTTTTTT.

J is TRBJ2-7 and V is TRBV18; D possibly corresponds to TRBD2 (6 bases). V was shortened by 2 bases and J by 7 bases, with 18 bases between the two germline ends. This CDR3 is built from 15 residues. Germline values: CDR1 KGHSH, CDR2 LQKENI. CDR3 DNA sequence: TGTGCCAGCTCACCATCCCCGGAGGGACCGAGTGAGCAGTACGTC. Encoded protein: CASSPSPEGPSEQYV.

This clonotype was seen a handful of times. V usage is TRBV4-3 and J usage is TRBJ2-7; TRBD2 is a possible D gene (5 bases). The germline CDR1 and CDR2 sequences are LGHNA and YSLEER. The V end lost 4 bases, the J end lost 4 bases, and 14 bases lay between the germline ends. The CDR3 loop spans 14 amino acids. CDR3 protein: CASSPRGVGYEQYF. The CDR3 bases are TGCGCCAGCAGCCCTCGGGGAGTGGGGTACGAGCAGTACTTC.

This rearrangement joins TRBV12-3 or TRBV12-4 to TRBJ2-5; D might be TRBD2 (6 bases). Trimming removed 2 bases from V and 2 bases from J, with 18 bases in between. This CDR3 region has 17 residues. The CDR3 protein is CASSLPIPGAGQETQYF. CDR3 coding DNA: TGTGCCAGCAGTTTACCGATTCCCGGGGCGGGACAAGAGACCCAGTACTTC.